This T cell receptor (beta chain) was identified during a study of T cells in Graves' hyperthyroidism and ophthalmopathy. The J segment lost 4 bases and the V segment lost 6 bases, leaving 9 bases of the junction unmatched. This CDR3 comprises 15 residues. Germline CDR1 reads ENHRY; CDR2 reads SYGVKD. This clonotype was observed a handful of times. RNA transcripts yielded amplified TCR beta CDR3 regions. First-round RT-PCR targeting the TCR CDR3 was performed with the HTBI primer set. MiXCR, run by TCRdb on the multiplex PCR reads, gives a single entry per CDR3 protein. This table holds approximately 590,000 distinct CDR3 sequences, about a sixth found once.

The TCR comes from a woman in her 30s with Graves' hyperthyroidism. The chain has TRBV10-3 and TRBJ2-7; the match to TRBD1 covers 10 bases. The specimen was blood. The CDR3 region has the DNA TGTGCCATCAGCGAACCGGGACAGGGGTTGTACGAGCAGTACTTC. Translation: CAISEPGQGLYEQYF.